The clone carrying this TCR beta chain has only a few counts. Its antigen is unidentified. The data were obtained in a study of post-analysis software for immune sequencing data. Overall study: Included courses were relapsing-remitting and secondary progressive multiple sclerosis; progressive-relapsing multiple sclerosis was also included. Study results and limitations: There were a few TRBV segments more frequent in patients than controls, and TRBV5-6, TRBV5-1 and TRBV20-1 were among them.

cDNA libraries for TCR beta contained unique molecular identifiers. Out of roughly 0.85 to 11 million T cells, about 510,000 cDNA molecules were generated. TCRdb passed the PCR reads through MiXCR, listing each CDR3 protein once. The sample records about half a million distinct CDR3 sequences, under 40% being singletons. The germline V gene has CDR1 SGHAT and CDR2 FQNNGV. V was shortened by 4 bases and J by 10 bases, with 16 bases between the two germline ends. This CDR3 is built from 13 residues. Sequencing was performed on blood. This sequence was found in a girl under 18 with multiple sclerosis. V gene TRBV11-2 combines with J gene TRBJ1-1; maybe TRBD1 (5 bases). The CDR3 loop is CASSSLGVLGAFF. Written as DNA, the CDR3 is TGTGCCAGCAGCTCGCTGGGGGTTTTGGGAGCTTTCTTT.